This T cell receptor beta chain stems from a study of cytomegalovirus exposure and HLA in healthy donors. Study outcomes and limitations: As a later analysis revealed, the rate of TCR association differed by HLA locus, with DRB1 most and HLA-C fewest. Later analysis suggested most CMV-associated TCR beta chains were HLA-restricted.

Germline assignment: CDR1 WSHSY and CDR2 SAAADI. Trimming took 4 bases from V and 14 from J, leaving 12 bases between them. The CDR3 totals 12 residues. Amplification used 60 Vbeta primers and 13 Jbeta primers. Measured with immunoSEQ multiplex PCR; TCRdb has only the in-frame clones, and not every one. This table has about 140,000 clones, approximately 84% appearing once. This clone was counted once. Its antigen is not identified. The chain is built from TRBV10-2 and TRBJ1-6, with D uncertain. The TCR comes from an older woman in good health and CMV-seropositive. Material for sequencing was PBMCs. The CDR3 DNA reads TGCGCCAGCAGTGGGACCCCCGGGGCCCTCCACTTT. Its protein is CASSGTPGALHF.